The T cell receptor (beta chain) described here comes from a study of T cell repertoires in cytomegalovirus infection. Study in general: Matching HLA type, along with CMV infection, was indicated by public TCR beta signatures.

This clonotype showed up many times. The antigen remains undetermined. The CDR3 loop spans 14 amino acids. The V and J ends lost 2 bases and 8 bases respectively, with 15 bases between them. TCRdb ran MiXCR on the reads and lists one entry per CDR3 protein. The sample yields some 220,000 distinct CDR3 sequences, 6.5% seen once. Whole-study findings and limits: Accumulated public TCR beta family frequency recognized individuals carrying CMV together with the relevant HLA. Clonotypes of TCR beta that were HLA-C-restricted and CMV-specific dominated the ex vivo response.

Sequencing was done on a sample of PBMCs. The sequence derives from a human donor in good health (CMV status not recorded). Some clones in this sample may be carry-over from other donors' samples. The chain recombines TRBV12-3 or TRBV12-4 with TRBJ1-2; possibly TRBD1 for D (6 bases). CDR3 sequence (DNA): TGTGCCAGCAGTTTAAGGCCAGGGGTAAACGGCTACACCTTC. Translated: CASSLRPGVNGYTF.